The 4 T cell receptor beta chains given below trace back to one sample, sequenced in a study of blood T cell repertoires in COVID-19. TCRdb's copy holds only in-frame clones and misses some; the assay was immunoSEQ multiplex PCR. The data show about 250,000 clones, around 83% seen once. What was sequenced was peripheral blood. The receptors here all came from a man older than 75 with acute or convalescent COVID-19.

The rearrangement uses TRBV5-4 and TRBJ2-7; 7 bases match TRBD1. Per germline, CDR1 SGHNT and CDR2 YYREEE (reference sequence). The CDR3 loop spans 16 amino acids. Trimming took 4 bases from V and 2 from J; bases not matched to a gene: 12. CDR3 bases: TGTGCCAGCAGCCCGGATGGGACAGCCCTTCCCTACGAGCAGTACTTC. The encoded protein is CASSPDGTALPYEQYF.

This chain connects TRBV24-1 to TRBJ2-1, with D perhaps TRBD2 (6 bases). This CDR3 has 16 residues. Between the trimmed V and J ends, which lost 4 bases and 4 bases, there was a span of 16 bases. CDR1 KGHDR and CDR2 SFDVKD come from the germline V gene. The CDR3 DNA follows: TGTGCCACCAGTGACCCCTCGAGCGGGCCTTACAATGAGCAGTTCTTC. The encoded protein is CATSDPSSGPYNEQFF.

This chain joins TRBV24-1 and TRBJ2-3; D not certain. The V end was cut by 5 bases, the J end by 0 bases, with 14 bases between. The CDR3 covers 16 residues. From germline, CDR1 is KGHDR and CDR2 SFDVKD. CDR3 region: CATSGIRGKSTDTQYF. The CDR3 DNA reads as TGTGCCACCAGTGGGATACGAGGCAAAAGCACAGATACGCAGTATTTT.

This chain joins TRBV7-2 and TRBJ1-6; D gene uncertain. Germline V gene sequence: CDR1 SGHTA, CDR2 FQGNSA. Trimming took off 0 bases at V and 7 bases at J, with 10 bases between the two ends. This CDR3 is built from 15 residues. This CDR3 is CASSLAAGGNSPLHF. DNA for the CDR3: TGTGCCAGCAGCTTAGCGGCGGGTGGGAATTCACCCCTCCACTTT.